This TCR beta chain is from a study of CD8+CD57+ T cells in acquired aplastic anemia. In the study overall: Mean DNA quantity obtained from sorted CD4+ and CD8+ cells was about 3.5 ug.

This clonotype was observed many times. Looked up from germline, CDR1 is SEHNR and CDR2 is FQNEAQ (reference sequence). V dropped 4 bases and J dropped 0; count of bases not matched to a gene: 10. The CDR3 spans 19 residues. Genomic DNA, the template, was used for profiling of the TCR beta VDJ and CDR3. TCRdb re-analysed the reads in MiXCR, keeping a single row per CDR3 protein. The sample includes about 110,000 distinct CDR3 sequences, 51% of them seen just once. The sequence derives from a human donor in good health, serving as a control. Material: sorted CD4+, CD8+, or CD8+CD57+ T cells (not recorded which) from PBMCs. The chain is built from TRBV7-9 and TRBJ2-6; 9 bases fit TRBD2. This CDR3 is CASSSPGLAGSSGANVLTF. The CDR3 nucleotides are TGTGCCAGCAGCTCCCCAGGGCTAGCGGGGAGCTCTGGGGCCAACGTCCTGACTTTC.